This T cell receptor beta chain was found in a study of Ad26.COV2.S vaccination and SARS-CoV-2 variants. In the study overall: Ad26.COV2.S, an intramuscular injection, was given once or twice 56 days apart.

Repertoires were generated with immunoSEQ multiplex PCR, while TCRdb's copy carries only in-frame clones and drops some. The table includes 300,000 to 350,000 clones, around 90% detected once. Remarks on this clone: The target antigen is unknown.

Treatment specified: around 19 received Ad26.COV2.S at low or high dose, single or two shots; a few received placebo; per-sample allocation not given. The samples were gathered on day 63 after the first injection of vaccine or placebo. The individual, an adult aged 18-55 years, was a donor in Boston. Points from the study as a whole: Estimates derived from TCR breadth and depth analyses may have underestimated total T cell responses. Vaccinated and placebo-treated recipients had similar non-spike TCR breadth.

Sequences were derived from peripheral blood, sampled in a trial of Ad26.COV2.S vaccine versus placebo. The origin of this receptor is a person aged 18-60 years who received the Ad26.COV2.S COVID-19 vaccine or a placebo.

CDR3 DNA: TGTGCCAGCAGCACAGGGGGCGGGAGTGCTAGCACAGATACGCAGTATTTT. Translating gives CASSTGGGSASTDTQYF. The chain has TRBV9 and TRBJ2-3; 9 bases are shared with TRBD1. Germline V gene sequence: CDR1 SGDLS, CDR2 YYNGEE. V lost 4 bases to trimming and J lost 0 bases; unmatched junction nucleotides: 9. The CDR3 is made up of 17 amino acids.